A selection of T cell receptor beta chains follows, all from one sample in a study of T cell responses to AZD1222 COVID-19 vaccine. The data were produced by immunoSEQ multiplex PCR, yet TCRdb's version contains in-frame clones alone and is incomplete. Among about 97,000 clones, roughly 89% were seen once, and the ten largest hold around 7%. Sequencing used peripheral blood, obtained on day 0 of AZD1222 vaccination. Receptors were obtained from an adult in good health. CDR3s include the opening cysteine and the closing phenylalanine or tryptophan. D genes are given only for firm matches. The size entry is marked missing in some rows and otherwise reads once, few, many or a size class.

TRBV5-1,TRBJ1-1,NA,NA,TGCGCCAGCAGCTTTGTGGGACCACAAGAAGCTTTCTTT,CASSFVGPQEAFF
TRBV19,TRBJ2-7,NA,TRBD1,TGTGCCAGTAGTATTTCCCAGGACAGGGGCTACGAGCAGTACTTC,CASSISQDRGYEQYF
TRBV7-3,TRBJ2-2,NA,TRBD1,TGTGCCAGCAGCCCGAATGGGGGACAGCAGACCGGGGAGCTGTTTTTT,CASSPNGGQQTGELFF
TRBV5-1,TRBJ1-5,once,NA,TGCGCCAGCAGCCTCATGGGGGGAGACAATCAGCCCCAGCATTTT,CASSLMGGDNQPQHF
TRBV4-1,TRBJ2-3,NA,NA,TGCGCCAGCAGCCTAACAGGGGGGGAATCGAGGGTCTCAGATACGCAGTATTTT,CASSLTGGESRVSDTQYF
TRBV6-5,TRBJ1-1,NA,NA,TGTGCCAGCAGTTCTGGCAGGGCGAACACTGAAGCTTTCTTT,CASSSGRANTEAFF
TRBV28,TRBJ1-4,NA,TRBD1,TGTGCCAGCAGTTTAACAGGGGCCGCAACTAATGAAAAACTGTTTTTT,CASSLTGAATNEKLFF
TRBV18,TRBJ2-3,NA,TRBD1,TGTGCCAGCTCGCAATATGGGACAGGTAGCACAGATACGCAGTATTTT,CASSQYGTGSTDTQYF
TRBV5-1,TRBJ2-3,NA,TRBD1,TGCGCCAGCAGGCGAGGGACAGCAATCACAGATACGCAGTATTTT,CASRRGTAITDTQYF
TRBV5-5,TRBJ2-7,once,TRBD2,TGTGCCAGCAGCGTTGGCGGGAGGGCCCCAAGTTCCCACGAGCAGTACTTC,CASSVGGRAPSSHEQYF
TRBV7-9,TRBJ1-2,NA,NA,TGTGCCAGCAGCTTACCCAATCGGCAGGCCCCCACCTTC,CASSLPNRQAPTF
TRBV3-1/TRBV3-2,TRBJ2-2,NA,NA,TGTGCCAGCAGCCACCCGCTGGGCAGACAAAACACCGGGGAGCTGTTTTTT,CASSHPLGRQNTGELFF
TRBV5-6,TRBJ1-2,NA,NA,TGTGCCAGCAGCCGGGGTCCTAACTATGGCTACACCTTC,CASSRGPNYGYTF
TRBV25-1,TRBJ2-3,NA,NA,TGTGCCAGCAGTGTCAGCGGCTTTAGCACAGATACGCAGTATTTT,CASSVSGFSTDTQYF
TRBV7-9,TRBJ2-2,NA,NA,TGTGCCAGCAGCCCCCCCTTCGCGAACACCGGGGAGCTGTTTTTT,CASSPPFANTGELFF
TRBV28,TRBJ1-1,NA,NA,TGTGCCAGCAGTTCACCCCAGGGTCCGAGTGAAGCTTTCTTT,CASSSPQGPSEAFF
TRBV15,TRBJ1-2,NA,NA,TGTGCCACCAGCAGCGGAGGAGCGGGACGATCAGGCGGCTACACCTTC,CATSSGGAGRSGGYTF
TRBV9,TRBJ2-5,NA,TRBD1,TGTGCCAGCAGCCAGCCGGCAGGGGGCGGGGAGACCCAGTACTTC,CASSQPAGGGETQYF
TRBV5-6,TRBJ2-3,NA,TRBD2,TGTGCCAGCAGCTTTAGACTAGCGGGGACCACAGATACGCAGTATTTT,CASSFRLAGTTDTQYF
TRBV6-2/TRBV6-3,TRBJ1-5,NA,NA,TGTGCCAGCAGTTACTCGGAGGGCCGGCAGCCCCAGCATTTT,CASSYSEGRQPQHF
TRBV5-4,TRBJ2-5,NA,TRBD1,TGTGCCAGCAGCTTGGGCAGGGGGCGCGATGAGACCCAGTACTTC,CASSLGRGRDETQYF
TRBV18,TRBJ2-4,NA,NA,TGTGCCAGCTCACCACCTTCTGAAGCCAAAAACATTCAGTACTTC,CASSPPSEAKNIQYF
TRBV21-1,TRBJ2-3,NA,NA,TGTGCCAGCAGCAAAGTCTGGGGACTAGCGGGGCCCACAGATACGCAGTATTTT,CASSKVWGLAGPTDTQYF
TRBV6-2/TRBV6-3,TRBJ1-1,NA,NA,TGTGCCAGCAGTTACACACCGAGTTACACTGAAGCTTTCTTT,CASSYTPSYTEAFF
TRBV2,TRBJ1-1,NA,TRBD1,TGTGCCAGCAGGGAACAGGGGCCCACTGAAGCTTTCTTT,CASREQGPTEAFF
TRBV11-2,TRBJ2-7,once,TRBD1,TGTGCCAGCAGAAACAGGGGGCGCGACGAGCAGTACTTC,CASRNRGRDEQYF
TRBV7-8,TRBJ2-2,NA,NA,TGTGCCAGCAGGGAAGATATAGTAGACACCGGGGAGCTGTTTTTT,CASREDIVDTGELFF
TRBV2,TRBJ2-2,NA,NA,TGTGCCAGCAGTGAAGCGGGCAGGGGAACGAACACCGGGGAGCTGTTTTTT,CASSEAGRGTNTGELFF
TRBV2,TRBJ1-2,NA,NA,TGTGCCAGCAGGGGGGACGGCGAAAACTATGGCTACACCTTC,CASRGDGENYGYTF
TRBV7-9,TRBJ1-5,NA,NA,TGTGCCAGCAGCTTAATGGGGAATCAGCCCCAGCATTTT,CASSLMGNQPQHF
TRBV11-2,TRBJ2-2,NA,NA,TGTGCCAGCAGCTTAGATAGCCGCGGGGAGCTGTTTTTT,CASSLDSRGELFF
TRBV18,TRBJ2-5,NA,TRBD2,TGTGCCAGCTCACCGAGGCTAGCGGGGTCTTCAGAGACCCAGTACTTC,CASSPRLAGSSETQYF
TRBV6-4,TRBJ2-1,NA,NA,TGTGCCAGCAGCGGCGAGGGGGGGGCTGGTGAGCAGTTCTTC,CASSGEGGAGEQFF
TRBV5-1,TRBJ2-3,NA,NA,TGCGCCAGCAGCTTCAGACAGGGAGGGGCAGATACGCAGTATTTT,CASSFRQGGADTQYF
TRBV6-1,TRBJ1-1,few,NA,TGTGCCAGCAGTGAATACCAGGGTGGATTTACTGAAGCTTTCTTT,CASSEYQGGFTEAFF
TRBV3-1/TRBV3-2,TRBJ2-1,few,NA,TGTGCCAGCAGCCAAGACACACAGTCCTACAATGAGCAGTTCTTC,CASSQDTQSYNEQFF
TRBV5-6,TRBJ2-1,NA,NA,TGTGCCAGCAGCTACGGCTACAATGAGCAGTTCTTC,CASSYGYNEQFF
TRBV5-1,TRBJ1-4,NA,NA,TGCGCCAGCCAATCAATACCCGCAACTAATGAAAAACTGTTTTTT,CASQSIPATNEKLFF
TRBV7-9,TRBJ1-4,NA,TRBD1,TGTGCCAGCAGCGACCGGGACAGGGATGAAAAACTGTTTTTT,CASSDRDRDEKLFF
TRBV6-6,TRBJ1-3,NA,TRBD1,TGTGCCAGCAGGGGACCGGGACAGGGCTCAAACACCATATATTTT,CASRGPGQGSNTIYF